Following are 24 T cell receptor beta chains from one sample sequenced in a study of blood T cell repertoires in COVID-19. The data were produced by immunoSEQ multiplex PCR, yet TCRdb's version contains in-frame clones alone and is incomplete. The sample carries some 85,000 clones, around 80% recorded once. The sequencing sample was made of peripheral blood. These receptors originate from a woman at least 80 years old with active or convalescent COVID-19.

The V and J genes are TRBV3-1 (or the pseudogene TRBV3-2) and TRBJ1-1; D may be TRBD1 (5 bases). The CDR3 length is 17 residues. The germline CDR1 and CDR2 sequences are LGHDT and YNNKEL (reference sequence). V gave up 5 bases and J gave up 0 bases, with 19 bases separating them. The chain's CDR3 is CASSARTIQVLNTEAFF. In nucleotides, the CDR3 is TGTGCCAGCAGCGCCCGGACGATACAGGTTTTGAACACTGAAGCTTTCTTT.

The V and J genes are TRBV28 and TRBJ2-1, with 13 bases aligning to TRBD2. The CDR3 covers 15 residues. The germline gives CDR1 MDHEN, CDR2 SYDVKM. The V gene end was trimmed by 5 bases and the J gene end by 8 bases; junction bases not matched to a gene: 6. The CDR3 reads CASSPRTSGGHEQFF. The CDR3 coding sequence is TGTGCCAGCAGTCCGAGGACTAGCGGGGGTCATGAGCAGTTCTTC. Together with reference TRBV28 and TRBJ2-1, the CDR3 gives the full variable domain: DVKVTQSSRYLVKRTGEKVFLECVQDMDHENMFWYRQDPGLGLRLIYFSYDVKMKEKGDIPEGYSVSREKKERFSLILESASTNQTSMYLCASSPRTSGGHEQFFGPGTRLTVL.

V is TRBV6-5 and J is TRBJ1-5, with D unresolved. Trimming removed 0 bases from V and 0 bases from J, with 9 bases in between. This CDR3 is 16 amino acids long. Germline assignment: CDR1 MNHEY and CDR2 SVGAGI. CDR3 bases: TGTGCCAGCAGTTACTCTGCAGATTATAGCAATCAGCCCCAGCATTTT. Translated, it gives CASSYSADYSNQPQHF.

This chain joins TRBV6-5 and TRBJ1-1, with TRBD1 identical over 7 bases. With V trimmed by 8 bases and J by 4 bases, 4 bases remained unmatched. The germline gives CDR1 MNHEY, CDR2 SVGAGI. The CDR3 has 12 residues. The CDR3: CASSTGATEAFF. Here the CDR3 DNA reads TGTGCCAGCTCCACAGGGGCCACTGAAGCTTTCTTT.

This clone was detected only once. V usage is TRBV11-2 and J usage is TRBJ1-6; the D gene is possibly TRBD1 (6 bases). V was pared by 2 bases and J by 7 bases, with 15 bases between. There are 16 residues in the CDR3. Germline assignment: CDR1 SGHAT and CDR2 FQNNGV. The CDR3 region has the DNA TGTGCCAGCAGCTTACTGCAGGGGCAGAAAAATTCACCCCTCCACTTT. Protein sequence: CASSLLQGQKNSPLHF.

This clone showed up just a few times. Without the conserved terminal phenylalanine or tryptophan, this CDR3 likely stems from a read error. No DNA is shown, since the ends of the CDR3 on it are uncertain; the CDR3 is the one TCRdb lists. The CDR3 sequence is CASIPDGAV. The chain links TRBV12-3 or TRBV12-4 to TRBJ1-2. The CDR3 totals 9 residues, both ends included.

V is TRBV2 and J is TRBJ1-4; 7 nucleotides agree with TRBD1. The V gene end was trimmed by 9 bases and the J gene end by 8 bases; junction bases not matched to a gene: 9. Germline CDR1 SNHLY, CDR2 FYNNEI. The CDR3 runs 13 residues. As DNA, the CDR3 is TGTGCCAGTCAGAGGGGGCACGAAGAAAAACTGTTTTTT. Protein sequence: CASQRGHEEKLFF.

This chain links TRBV5-6 with TRBJ2-2; D call uncertain. Trimming took 4 bases from V and 1 from J, leaving 8 bases between them. CDR1 SGHDT and CDR2 YYEEEE come from the germline V gene. CDR3 length: 14 residues. CDR3 loop: CASSGPVNTGELFF. CDR3 DNA: TGTGCCAGCAGCGGGCCGGTGAACACCGGGGAGCTGTTTTTT.

This sequence joins TRBV4-3 and TRBJ1-2; TRBD1 agrees at 8 bases. The CDR3 length is 17 residues. The V segment lost 0 bases and the J segment 7 bases; nucleotides outside the gene matches: 13. Germline loops: CDR1 LGHNA, CDR2 YSLEER. Here the CDR3 DNA reads TGCGCCAGCAGCCAAGATCCGGACAGGGTTAATTTCGGTGGCTACACCTTC. Protein product: CASSQDPDRVNFGGYTF.

This clone was seen once. The chain combines TRBV14 with TRBJ2-5; 10 bases map to TRBD2. The CDR3 sequence is 16 residues long. The V gene end was trimmed by 1 base and the J gene end by 4 bases; junction bases not matched to a gene: 6. Germline V gene sequence: CDR1 SGHDN, CDR2 FVKESK. The CDR3 DNA sequence: TGTGCCAGCAGCCAAGTTTTAGCGGGGGGCGGAGAGACCCAGTACTTC. It is translated as CASSQVLAGGGETQYF.

The chain uses TRBV19 and TRBJ2-5, with 7 bases aligning to TRBD1. The CDR3 length is 15 residues. Germline V CDR1 and CDR2: LNHDA, SQIVND (reference sequence). Trimming removed 1 base from V and 4 bases from J; junction bases left unmatched: 6. The CDR3 DNA reads TGTGCCAGTAGTATAGGACGGACAGGTGGAGAGACCCAGTACTTC. It specifies CASSIGRTGGETQYF.

CDR3 in amino acids: CATSRTPGTAGLGQFF. The CDR3 nucleotides are TGTGCCACCAGCAGAACCCCTGGGACAGCCGGTTTGGGGCAGTTCTTC. The rearrangement joins TRBV15 to TRBJ2-1; TRBD1 agrees at 7 bases. Germline CDR1 LNHNV, CDR2 YYDKDF (reference sequence). The CDR3 sequence is 16 residues long. With V trimmed by 2 bases and J by 12 bases, 16 bases remained unmatched.

This clone has only one observation. The chain uses TRBV3-1 (or the pseudogene TRBV3-2) and TRBJ2-4, with a tentative D call TRBD2 (6 bases). V was cut by 0 bases and J by 6 bases, with 9 bases left in between. This CDR3 comprises 14 residues. The V gene's germline CDR1 is LGHDT and CDR2 YNNKEL (reference sequence). The chain's CDR3 is CASSQDMGGNIQYF. In DNA, the CDR3 is TGTGCCAGCAGCCAAGATATGGGGGGAAACATTCAGTACTTC.

The chain combines TRBV4-3 with TRBJ2-2; D uncertain. The germline gives CDR1 LGHNA, CDR2 YSLEER. This CDR3 region has 16 residues. Deletions cut 0 bases from V and 1 base from J, with 9 bases between. CDR3 in DNA: TGCGCCAGCAGCCAAGATTCCATACAGAACACCGGGGAGCTGTTTTTT. Translation: CASSQDSIQNTGELFF.

This chain links TRBV7-8 with TRBJ1-1; 8 bases are a match to TRBD1. Losses at the gene ends were 1 base for V and 6 bases for J; bases not matched to a gene: 7. The CDR3 loop spans 15 amino acids. The germline V gene encodes CDR1 SGHVS and CDR2 FQNEAQ. DNA of the CDR3: TGTGCCAGCAGCTTAGTTACAGGGGGAAGTGCTGAAGCTTTCTTT. It yields the protein CASSLVTGGSAEAFF. Drawing the rest from reference TRBV7-8 and TRBJ1-1, the complete variable domain is GAGVSQSPRYKVAKRGQDVALRCDPISGHVSLFWYQQALGQGPEFLTYFQNEAQLDKSGLPSDRFFAERPEGSVSTLKIQRTQQEDSAVYLCASSLVTGGSAEAFFGQGTRLTVV.

This clone appeared a few times. V usage is TRBV7-2 and J usage is TRBJ1-3; 7 bases fit TRBD1. The CDR3 totals 14 residues. With 6 bases clipped from V and 6 bases from J, the junction kept 8 bases outside the gene matches. The germline V gene encodes CDR1 SGHTA and CDR2 FQGNSA. The CDR3 protein is CASSLTGTENTIYF. The CDR3 DNA is TGTGCCAGCAGTTTGACAGGGACGGAAAACACCATATATTTT. Full variable domain (remainder filled in from reference TRBV7-2 and TRBJ1-3): GAGVSQSPSNKVTEKGKDVELRCDPISGHTALYWYRQSLGQGLEFLIYFQGNSAPDKSGLPSDRFSAERTGGSVSTLTIQRTQQEDSAVYLCASSLTGTENTIYFGEGSWLTVV.

The CDR3 loop reads CASRTGYRETQYF. CDR3 DNA: TGTGCCAGCAGAACAGGCTACCGGGAGACCCAGTACTTC. The rearrangement joins TRBV28 to TRBJ2-5; tentative D call: TRBD1 (5 bases). Germline values: CDR1 MDHEN, CDR2 SYDVKM. This CDR3 is built from 13 residues. V shed 6 bases and J shed 5 bases, with 13 bases lying between them.

CDR3 DNA sequence: TGTGCCTGGAGTGTACAGGGCAGGGGGCGCTACGAGCAGTACTTC. Translated: CAWSVQGRGRYEQYF. This chain links TRBV30 with TRBJ2-7; 8 nucleotides agree with TRBD1. The CDR3 is made up of 15 amino acids. The junction had 7 bases not matched to a gene; V was cut back by 0 bases and J by 3 bases. In germline, CDR1 is GTSNPN, CDR2 SVGIG (reference sequence).

J is TRBJ2-7 and V is TRBV9; 11 bases match TRBD2. This CDR3 contains 16 residues. Germline CDR1 reads SGDLS; CDR2 reads YYNGEE. V lost 4 bases to trimming and J lost 3 bases; unmatched junction nucleotides: 9. The CDR3 bases are TGTGCCAGCAGCCCCATTCCTAGCGGGGGGTACTACGAGCAGTACTTC. Residues: CASSPIPSGGYYEQYF.

The chain recombines TRBV7-2 with TRBJ1-1; D remains unclear. V was trimmed by 0 bases and J by 0 bases, leaving 8 bases between them. This CDR3 contains 15 residues. The germline gives CDR1 SGHTA, CDR2 FQGNSA. The CDR3 DNA is TGTGCCAGCAGCTTAGCGGCCAAACTGAACACTGAAGCTTTCTTT. Encoded protein: CASSLAAKLNTEAFF.

This clone occurred once. This sequence joins TRBV15 and TRBJ2-1, with 9 bases lining up with TRBD1. The CDR3 contains 16 residues. Germline assignment: CDR1 LNHNV and CDR2 YYDKDF (reference sequence). V lost 3 bases to trimming and J lost 6 bases; unmatched junction nucleotides: 9. The CDR3 here is CATSSEQGALSNEQFF. In DNA form, the CDR3 reads TGTGCCACCAGCAGTGAACAGGGGGCTCTGTCCAATGAGCAGTTCTTC.

A word on this clone: The identical CDR3 is also encoded by other nucleotide sequences in the sample. This chain uses TRBV7-6 with TRBJ2-5; D is possibly TRBD2 (6 bases). CDR1 SGHVS and CDR2 FNYEAQ come from the germline V gene. V was trimmed by 4 bases and J by 2 bases, leaving 8 bases between them. This CDR3 contains 13 residues. The CDR3 reads CASSSSGQETQYF. In DNA form, the CDR3 reads TGTGCCAGCAGCTCAAGCGGGCAAGAGACCCAGTACTTC.

This clone showed up just once. V and J are TRBV7-9 and TRBJ2-3; 11 positions match TRBD1. J was trimmed by 6 bases and V by 1 base; bases with no gene match: 6. CDR1 and CDR2 (germline): SEHNR, FQNEAQ (reference sequence). The CDR3 is 16 residues long. The CDR3 sequence: CASSLVLGQGVDTQYF. The CDR3, as DNA: TGTGCCAGCAGCTTAGTTTTGGGACAGGGGGTCGATACGCAGTATTTT.

V usage is TRBV5-1 and J usage is TRBJ1-4; D is unresolved. This CDR3 comprises 13 residues. Germline V gene data show CDR1 as SGHRS and CDR2 as YFSETQ. The ends were cut back, 0 bases at V and 8 bases at J, with 8 bases in the middle. The DNA of the CDR3 is TGCGCCAGCAGCTTGGGACACGCCGAAAAACTGTTTTTT. This translates into CASSLGHAEKLFF.